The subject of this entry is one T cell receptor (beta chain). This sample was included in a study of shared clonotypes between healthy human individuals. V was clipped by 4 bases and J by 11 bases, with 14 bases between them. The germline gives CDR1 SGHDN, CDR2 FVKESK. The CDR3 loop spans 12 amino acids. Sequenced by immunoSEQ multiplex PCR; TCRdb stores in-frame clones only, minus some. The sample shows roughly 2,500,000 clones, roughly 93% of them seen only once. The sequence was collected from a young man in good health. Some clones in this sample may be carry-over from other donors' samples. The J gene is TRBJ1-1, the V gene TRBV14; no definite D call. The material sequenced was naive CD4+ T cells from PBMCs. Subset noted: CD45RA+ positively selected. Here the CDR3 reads CASSPTGTPAFF. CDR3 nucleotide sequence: TGTGCCAGCAGCCCGACCGGCACCCCGGCTTTCTTT.